This TCR beta chain came from a study of blood T cells in healthy people across ages. Regarding the study as a whole: Getting older went along with TCR beta diversity per million T cells dropping roughly linearly.

About this clonotype itself: Its antigen is undetermined.

Germline CDR1 and CDR2: SGHAT and FQNNGV. The CDR3 is 16 residues long. Trimming shortened V by 1 base and J by 2 bases, and 12 bases separated the two germline ends. Through a sample-barcoded 5' primer and a J-beta primer mix, a second PCR was run for roughly 7 to 11 cycles. A single record per CDR3 protein comes from TCRdb applying MiXCR to the 5' RACE reads. The sample contains about 760,000 distinct CDR3 sequences, around 25% of which appear only once. These data were likewise used in another study, on T cells of mothers and their children.

This chain joins TRBV11-2 and TRBJ2-1; the D is unclear. What was sequenced was blood. The receptor was derived from a boy aged 5-17 years in good health. DNA of the CDR3: TGTGCCAGCAGCTTAGTGTTGCGCGGAGCCTACAATGAGCAGTTCTTC. Encoded protein: CASSLVLRGAYNEQFF. Combining the CDR3 with reference TRBV11-2 and TRBJ2-1 gives the whole variable domain EAGVAQSPRYKIIEKRQSVAFWCNPISGHATLYWYQQILGQGPKLLIQFQNNGVVDDSQLPKDRFSAERLKGVDSTLKIQPAKLEDSAVYLCASSLVLRGAYNEQFFGPGTRLTVL.